A selection of T cell receptor beta chains follows, all from one sample in a study of cytomegalovirus exposure and HLA in healthy donors. This table comes from immunoSEQ multiplex PCR, and its TCRdb copy is limited to in-frame clones, with some not included. The repertoire has tens of thousands of clones, roughly two thirds of them found once; the top ten carry roughly 4.5%. The material sequenced was PBMCs. The receptors come from a man between 60 and 75 years old in good health and CMV-seropositive. Each CDR3 is given with its conserved first and last residue. D genes are given only for firm matches. Clone size is not always given. Where it is, it says once, few, many or a class for expanded clones.

>TRBJ1-4|NA|NA|TRBV25-1
CASSVGALTEKLFF
TGTGCCAGCAGTGTTGGGGCGTTGACTGAAAAACTGTTTTTT
>TRBJ2-7|NA|NA|TRBV7-2
CASSPIGGGSSYEQYF
TGTGCCAGCAGCCCTATAGGGGGAGGGAGCTCCTACGAGCAGTACTTC
>TRBJ2-2|NA|few|TRBV27
CASPRGPGDTGELFF
TGTGCCAGCCCCAGAGGGCCAGGCGACACCGGGGAGCTGTTTTTT
>TRBJ2-3|NA|NA|TRBV5-6
CASLGASDTQYF
TGTGCCAGCTTAGGGGCCTCGGATACGCAGTATTTT
>TRBJ1-2|NA|NA|TRBV2
CASSDGSGGGYTF
TGTGCCAGCAGTGATGGAAGCGGGGGAGGCTACACCTTC
>TRBJ1-1|NA|once|TRBV18
CASSLGGRTEAFF
TGTGCCAGCTCACTGGGGGGTCGGACTGAAGCTTTCTTT
>TRBJ2-1|TRBD2|NA|TRBV11-3
CASSQSGGRDEQFF
TGTGCCAGCAGCCAAAGCGGGGGCCGAGATGAGCAGTTCTTC
>TRBJ2-7|TRBD2|NA|TRBV5-1
CASRRGESYEQYF
TGCGCCAGCAGGCGGGGGGAGTCCTACGAGCAGTACTTC
>TRBJ2-6|NA|NA|TRBV5-1
CASSLAAGANVLTF
TGCGCCAGCAGCTTGGCAGCTGGGGCCAACGTCCTGACTTTC
>TRBJ1-2|NA|NA|TRBV11-2
CASSSTRDNGYTF
TGTGCCAGCAGCTCCACGCGGGATAACGGCTACACCTTC
>TRBJ2-3|NA|NA|TRBV5-1
CASSLEGGGSTDTQYF
TGCGCCAGCAGCTTGGAAGGTGGCGGGAGCACAGATACGCAGTATTTT
>TRBJ2-7|NA|NA|TRBV7-2
CASSRQESYEQYF
TGTGCCAGCAGCAGACAGGAGTCCTACGAGCAGTACTTC
>TRBJ2-3|NA|NA|TRBV5-1
CASSLGTPLAGTSTDTQYF
TGCGCCAGCAGCTTGGGAACCCCCTTGGCGGGTACTAGCACAGATACGCAGTATTTT
>TRBJ2-7|NA|NA|TRBV6-1
CASSRQDYPSYEQYF
TGTGCCAGCAGCCGCCAGGACTACCCCTCCTACGAGCAGTACTTC
>TRBJ2-5|TRBD2|once|TRBV6-6
CASRSGGYQETQYF
TGTGCCAGCAGAAGCGGGGGTTACCAAGAGACCCAGTACTTC
>TRBJ2-4|NA|NA|TRBV7-2
CASSLGLAKNIQYF
TGTGCCAGCAGCTTAGGGCTAGCCAAAAACATTCAGTACTTC
>TRBJ2-2|TRBD1|few|TRBV9
CASSPSDRGNTGELFF
TGTGCCAGCAGCCCCTCGGACAGGGGTAACACCGGGGAGCTGTTTTTT
>TRBJ1-1|NA|NA|TRBV27
CASNNGAEAFF
TGTGCCAGCAATAACGGGGCTGAAGCTTTCTTT
>TRBJ2-1|TRBD1|NA|TRBV7-3
CASSKTGQYNEQFF
TGTGCCAGCAGCAAAACGGGACAGTACAATGAGCAGTTCTTC
>TRBJ2-5|TRBD2|NA|TRBV30
CGTSGGPLETQYF
TGTGGGACTAGCGGGGGGCCCCTGGAGACCCAGTACTTC
>TRBJ1-2|TRBD1|NA|TRBV7-9
CSSSSSSQGPLGDGYTF
TGTTCCAGCAGCTCAAGTTCACAGGGGCCTTTGGGGGATGGCTACACCTTC
>TRBJ1-6|NA|NA|TRBV12-5
CASRSGDSPLHF
TGTGCTAGTCGTTCCGGGGATTCACCCCTCCACTTT
>TRBJ2-4|NA|NA|TRBV28
CASSAAEAGGLNIQYF
TGTGCCAGCAGTGCCGCAGAAGCTGGAGGGTTGAACATTCAGTACTTC
>TRBJ1-2|NA|few|TRBV5-5
CASSLINQNYGYTF
TGTGCCAGCAGCTTAATTAACCAGAACTATGGCTACACCTTC
>TRBJ1-2|TRBD1|NA|TRBV9
CASSPPTGTLSNYGYTF
TGTGCCAGCAGCCCACCGACAGGGACCCTCTCTAACTATGGCTACACCTTC
>TRBJ2-3|TRBD1|NA|TRBV5-1
CASYQTGSGDTQYF
TGCGCCAGCTACCAGACAGGGTCTGGGGATACGCAGTATTTT
>TRBJ2-7|TRBD2|NA|TRBV28
CASSPLRRGGMTYEQYF
TGTGCCAGCAGTCCCCTTCGGAGGGGAGGGATGACCTACGAGCAGTACTTC
>TRBJ2-4|TRBD1|few|TRBV19
CASTDRGVQDIQYF
TGTGCCAGCACGGACAGGGGTGTTCAGGACATTCAGTACTTC
>TRBJ2-5|NA|few|TRBV30
CAWSAEGYQETQYF
TGTGCCTGGAGCGCCGAGGGTTACCAAGAGACCCAGTACTTC
>TRBJ1-6|NA|NA|TRBV2
CASRLDRFNSPLHF
TGTGCCAGCAGGCTCGACAGGTTTAATTCACCCCTCCACTTT